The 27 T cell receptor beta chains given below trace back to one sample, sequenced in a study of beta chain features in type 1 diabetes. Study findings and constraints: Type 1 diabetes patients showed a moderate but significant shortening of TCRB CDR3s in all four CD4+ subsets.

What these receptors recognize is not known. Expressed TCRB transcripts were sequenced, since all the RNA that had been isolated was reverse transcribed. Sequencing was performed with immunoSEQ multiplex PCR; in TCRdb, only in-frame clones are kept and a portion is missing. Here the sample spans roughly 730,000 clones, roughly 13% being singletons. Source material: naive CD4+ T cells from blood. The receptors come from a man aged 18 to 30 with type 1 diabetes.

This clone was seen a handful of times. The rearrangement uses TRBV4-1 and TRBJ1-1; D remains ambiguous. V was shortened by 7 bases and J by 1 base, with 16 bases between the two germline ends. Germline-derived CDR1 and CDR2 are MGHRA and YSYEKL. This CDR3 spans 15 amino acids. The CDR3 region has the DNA TGCGCCAGCAACCATCCTGTTTTGGGGAACACTGAAGCTTTCTTT. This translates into CASNHPVLGNTEAFF.

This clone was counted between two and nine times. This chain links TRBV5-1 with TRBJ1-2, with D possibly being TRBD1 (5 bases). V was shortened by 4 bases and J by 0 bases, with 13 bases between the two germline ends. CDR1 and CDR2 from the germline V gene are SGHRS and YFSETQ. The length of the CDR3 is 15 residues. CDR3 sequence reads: CASSQEPGTNYGYTF. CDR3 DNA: TGCGCCAGCAGCCAGGAGCCAGGGACTAACTATGGCTACACCTTC.

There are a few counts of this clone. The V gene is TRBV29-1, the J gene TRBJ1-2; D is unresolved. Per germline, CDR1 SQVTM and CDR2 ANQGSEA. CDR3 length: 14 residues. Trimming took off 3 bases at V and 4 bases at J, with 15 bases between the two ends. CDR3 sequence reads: CSVDNPSEGYGYTF. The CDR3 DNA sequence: TGCAGCGTTGATAACCCAAGCGAAGGCTATGGCTACACCTTC.

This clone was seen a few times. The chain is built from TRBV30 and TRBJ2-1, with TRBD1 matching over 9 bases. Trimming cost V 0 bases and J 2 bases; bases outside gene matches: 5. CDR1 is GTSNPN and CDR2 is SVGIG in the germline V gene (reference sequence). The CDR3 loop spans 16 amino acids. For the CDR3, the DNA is TGTGCCTGGAGTGTAGGGACAGGGATCGCCTACAATGAGCAGTTCTTC. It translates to CAWSVGTGIAYNEQFF.

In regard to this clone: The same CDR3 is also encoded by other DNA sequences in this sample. This CDR3 is CASRAGSTDTQYF. In DNA, the CDR3 is TGTGCCAGCAGGGCGGGAAGCACAGATACGCAGTATTTT. V is TRBV2 and J is TRBJ2-3; the D gene is possibly TRBD2 (6 bases). V was trimmed by 6 bases and J by 0 bases, leaving 7 bases between them. Per the germline V gene, CDR1 is SNHLY and CDR2 is FYNNEI. The CDR3 consists of 13 residues.

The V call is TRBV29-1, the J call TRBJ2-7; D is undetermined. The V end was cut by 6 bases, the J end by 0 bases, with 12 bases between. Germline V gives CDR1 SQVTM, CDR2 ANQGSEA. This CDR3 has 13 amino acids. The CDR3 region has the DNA TGCAGCGTCGCCCAATTAAGCTCCTACGAGCAGTACTTC. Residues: CSVAQLSSYEQYF.

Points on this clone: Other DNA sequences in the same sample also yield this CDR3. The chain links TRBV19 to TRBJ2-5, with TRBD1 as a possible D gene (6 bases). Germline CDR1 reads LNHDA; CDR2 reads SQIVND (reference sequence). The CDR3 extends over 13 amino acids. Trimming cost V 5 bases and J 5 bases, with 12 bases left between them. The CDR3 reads CASSAQGLETQYF. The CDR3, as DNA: TGTGCCAGTAGTGCTCAGGGGCTGGAGACCCAGTACTTC.

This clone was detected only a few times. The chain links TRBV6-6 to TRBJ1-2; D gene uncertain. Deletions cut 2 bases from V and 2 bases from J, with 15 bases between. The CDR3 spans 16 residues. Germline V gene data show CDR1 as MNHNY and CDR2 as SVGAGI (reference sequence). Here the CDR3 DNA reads TGTGCCAGCAGTTACGCGAGAGGGCTCAACAACTATGGCTACACCTTC. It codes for CASSYARGLNNYGYTF.

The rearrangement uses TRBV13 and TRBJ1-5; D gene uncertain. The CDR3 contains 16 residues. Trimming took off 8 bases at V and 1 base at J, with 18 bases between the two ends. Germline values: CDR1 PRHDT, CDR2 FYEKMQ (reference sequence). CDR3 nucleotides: TGTGCCAGCCAGGCCCCTCATGTCGAGAGCAATCAGCCCCAGCATTTT. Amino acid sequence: CASQAPHVESNQPQHF.

In DNA, the CDR3 is TGTGCCAGTAGTATGGAAGAGACCCAGTACTTC. Its protein product is CASSMEETQYF. This sequence joins TRBV19 and TRBJ2-5, with no clear D. There are 11 residues in the CDR3. CDR1 is LNHDA, CDR2 SQIVND, per germline (reference sequence). The V and J ends lost 3 bases and 3 bases respectively, with 2 bases between them.

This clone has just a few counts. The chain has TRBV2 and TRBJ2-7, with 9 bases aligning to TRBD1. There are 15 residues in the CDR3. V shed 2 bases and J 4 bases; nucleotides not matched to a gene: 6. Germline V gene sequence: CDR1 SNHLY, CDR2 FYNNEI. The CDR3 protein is CASSEPRTGEYEQYF. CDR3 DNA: TGTGCCAGCAGTGAACCTCGGACAGGGGAGTACGAGCAGTACTTC.

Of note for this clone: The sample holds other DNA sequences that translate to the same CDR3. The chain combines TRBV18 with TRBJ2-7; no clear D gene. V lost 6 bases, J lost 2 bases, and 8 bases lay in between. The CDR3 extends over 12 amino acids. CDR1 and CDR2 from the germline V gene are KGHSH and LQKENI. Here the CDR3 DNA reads TGTGCCAGCTCGCCAACAACCTACGAGCAGTACTTC. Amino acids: CASSPTTYEQYF.

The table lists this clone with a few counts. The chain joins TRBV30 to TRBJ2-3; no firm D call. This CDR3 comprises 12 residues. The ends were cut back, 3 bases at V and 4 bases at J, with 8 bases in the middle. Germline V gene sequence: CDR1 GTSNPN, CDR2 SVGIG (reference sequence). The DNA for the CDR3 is TGTGCCTGGAGGGAATCATCAGATACGCAGTATTTT. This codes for CAWRESSDTQYF.

The CDR3 loop is CASIPAGDQPQHF. DNA of the CDR3: TGTGCCAGCATCCCTGCCGGGGATCAGCCCCAGCATTTT. The rearrangement uses TRBV6-6 and TRBJ1-5; no clear D. There are 13 residues in the CDR3. The V gene lost 7 bases and the J gene lost 5 bases, with 12 bases spanning the gap. Germline lookup yields CDR1 MNHNY and CDR2 SVGAGI (reference sequence).

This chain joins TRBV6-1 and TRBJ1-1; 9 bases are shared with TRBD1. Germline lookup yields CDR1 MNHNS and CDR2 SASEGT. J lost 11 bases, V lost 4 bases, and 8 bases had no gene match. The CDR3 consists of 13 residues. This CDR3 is CASSVGQGREAFF. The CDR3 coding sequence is TGTGCCAGCAGTGTTGGACAGGGGCGAGAGGCTTTCTTT.

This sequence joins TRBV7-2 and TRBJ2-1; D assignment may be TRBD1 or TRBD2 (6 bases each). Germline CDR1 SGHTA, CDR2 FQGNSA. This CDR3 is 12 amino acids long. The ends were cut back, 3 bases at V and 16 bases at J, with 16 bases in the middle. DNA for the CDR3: TGTGCCAGCAGCTTTTACGGGGGCCAGGAATTCTTC. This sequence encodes CASSFYGGQEFF.

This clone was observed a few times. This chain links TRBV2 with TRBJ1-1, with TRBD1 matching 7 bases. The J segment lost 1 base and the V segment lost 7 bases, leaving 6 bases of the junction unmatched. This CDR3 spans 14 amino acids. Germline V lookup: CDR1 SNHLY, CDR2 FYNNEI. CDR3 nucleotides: TGTGCCAGCAACATCAGGGGGAGGAACACTGAAGCTTTCTTT. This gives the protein CASNIRGRNTEAFF.

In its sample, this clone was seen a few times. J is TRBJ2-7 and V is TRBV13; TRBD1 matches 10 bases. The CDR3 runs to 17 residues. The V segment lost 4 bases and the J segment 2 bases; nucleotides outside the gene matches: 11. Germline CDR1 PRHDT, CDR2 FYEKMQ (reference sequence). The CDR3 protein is CASSWDRGPNGTYEQYF. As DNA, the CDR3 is TGTGCCAGCAGCTGGGACAGGGGCCCTAACGGGACCTACGAGCAGTACTTC.

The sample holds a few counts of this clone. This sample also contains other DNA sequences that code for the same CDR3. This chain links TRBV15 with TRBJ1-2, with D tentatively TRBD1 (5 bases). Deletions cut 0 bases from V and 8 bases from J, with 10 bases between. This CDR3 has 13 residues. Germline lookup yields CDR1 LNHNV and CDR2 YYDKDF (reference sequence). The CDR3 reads CATSRDQGDGYTF. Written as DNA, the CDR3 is TGTGCCACCAGCAGAGATCAAGGGGACGGCTACACCTTC. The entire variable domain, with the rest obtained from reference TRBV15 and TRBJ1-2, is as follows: DAMVIQNPRYQVTQFGKPVTLSCSQTLNHNVMYWYQQKSSQAPKLLFHYYDKDFNNEADTPDNFQSRRPNTSFCFLDIRSPGLGDTAMYLCATSRDQGDGYTFGSGTRLTVV.

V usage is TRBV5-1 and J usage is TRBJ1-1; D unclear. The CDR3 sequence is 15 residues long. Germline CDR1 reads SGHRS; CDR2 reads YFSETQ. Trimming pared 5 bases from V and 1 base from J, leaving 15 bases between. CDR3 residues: CASSADSTGNTEAFF. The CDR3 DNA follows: TGCGCCAGCAGTGCGGATTCCACGGGGAACACTGAAGCTTTCTTT.

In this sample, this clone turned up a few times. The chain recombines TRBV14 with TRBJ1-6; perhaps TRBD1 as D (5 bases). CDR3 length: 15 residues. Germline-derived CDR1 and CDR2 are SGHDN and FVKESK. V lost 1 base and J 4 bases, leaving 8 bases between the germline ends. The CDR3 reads CASSQGGWYNSPLHF. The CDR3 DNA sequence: TGTGCCAGCAGCCAAGGGGGCTGGTATAATTCACCCCTCCACTTT.

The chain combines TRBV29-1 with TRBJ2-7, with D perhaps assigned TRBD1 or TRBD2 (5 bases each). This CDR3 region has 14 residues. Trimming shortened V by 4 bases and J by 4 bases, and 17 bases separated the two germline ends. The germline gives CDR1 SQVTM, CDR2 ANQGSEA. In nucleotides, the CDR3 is TGCAGCGTTGTTACGGGGCTGGGAATGTACGAGCAGTACTTC. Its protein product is CSVVTGLGMYEQYF.

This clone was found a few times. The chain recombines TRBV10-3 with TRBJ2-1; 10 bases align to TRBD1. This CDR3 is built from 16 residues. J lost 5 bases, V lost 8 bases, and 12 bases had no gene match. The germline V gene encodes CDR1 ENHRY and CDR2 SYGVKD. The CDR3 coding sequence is TGTGCCATCGGGGGGACAGGGGAGGAAAGGAACAATGAGCAGTTCTTC. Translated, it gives CAIGGTGEERNNEQFF.

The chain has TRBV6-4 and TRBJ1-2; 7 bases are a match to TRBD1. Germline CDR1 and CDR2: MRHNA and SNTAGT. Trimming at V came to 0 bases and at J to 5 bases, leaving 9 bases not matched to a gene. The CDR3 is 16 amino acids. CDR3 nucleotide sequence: TGTGCCAGCAGTGACTCGAGATTGGGACAGCAATATGGCTACACCTTC. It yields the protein CASSDSRLGQQYGYTF.

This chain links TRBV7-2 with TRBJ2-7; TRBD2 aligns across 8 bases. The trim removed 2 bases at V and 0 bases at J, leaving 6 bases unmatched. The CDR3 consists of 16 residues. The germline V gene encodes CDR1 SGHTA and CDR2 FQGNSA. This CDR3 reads CASSLWSGGSSYEQYF. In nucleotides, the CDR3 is TGTGCCAGCAGCTTATGGAGCGGGGGCAGCTCCTACGAGCAGTACTTC.

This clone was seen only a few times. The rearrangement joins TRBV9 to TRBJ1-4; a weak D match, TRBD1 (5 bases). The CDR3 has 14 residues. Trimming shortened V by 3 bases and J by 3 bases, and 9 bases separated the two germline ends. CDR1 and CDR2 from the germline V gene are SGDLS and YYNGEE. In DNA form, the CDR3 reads TGTGCCAGCAGCGCCGGGGCGGCTAATGAAAAACTGTTTTTT. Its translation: CASSAGAANEKLFF.

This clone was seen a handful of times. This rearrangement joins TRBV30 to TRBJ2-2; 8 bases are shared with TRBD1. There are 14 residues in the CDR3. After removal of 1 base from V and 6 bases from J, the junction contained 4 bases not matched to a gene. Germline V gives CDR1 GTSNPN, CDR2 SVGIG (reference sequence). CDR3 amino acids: CAWSGTGRAGELFF. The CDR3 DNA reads TGTGCCTGGAGTGGGACAGGGCGCGCCGGGGAGCTGTTTTTT.